Listed here is a single T cell receptor (beta chain). Using immunoSEQ multiplex PCR, the repertoire was profiled, and TCRdb retains in-frame clones only, with some absent. This table has approximately 90,000 clones, over 90% appearing once. This specimen belongs to a study of T cell changes during pregnancy in multiple sclerosis. The germline V gene has CDR1 MNHEY and CDR2 SMNVEV (reference sequence). This CDR3 is built from 17 residues. After removal of 6 bases from V and 6 bases from J, the junction contained 13 bases not matched to a gene. The TCR was taken from a female donor with multiple sclerosis, enrolled in a pregnancy study. The chain recombines TRBV27 with TRBJ2-1; 11 bases fit TRBD2. The sample in question was peripheral blood, obtained in the third trimester of pregnancy. The CDR3 region is CASSFISGTSGLNEQFF. CDR3 coding DNA: TGTGCCAGCAGCTTCATCTCCGGGACTAGCGGCCTCAATGAGCAGTTCTTC.